A selection of T cell receptor beta chains follows, all from one sample in a study of cytomegalovirus exposure and HLA in healthy donors. Here immunoSEQ multiplex PCR was the method, and the copy in TCRdb shows in-frame clones only, minus some. The data contain under 250,000 clones, approximately 82% of them singletons. The sample comprised PBMCs. The receptors shown here come from a man in his late teens or twenties in good health and CMV-seronegative. Both conserved end residues are trimmed from each CDR3. Fields, in order: J gene, V gene, CDR3 protein.

TRBJ1-3	TRBV5-1	ASSLEAQVGNTIY
TRBJ1-2	TRBV4-1	ASSQPQGAGYT
TRBJ2-7	TRBV30	AWRGMSSYEQY
TRBJ2-1	TRBV5-4	ASSFPGTRSSEQF
TRBJ1-1	TRBV7-9	ASTPGGEAEAF
TRBJ1-2	TRBV2	ASSGRFGYT
TRBJ2-7	TRBV7-9	SSSSGRAYEQY
TRBJ1-2	TRBV7-2	ASSAIVLAYGYT
TRBJ2-7	TRBV10-1	ASSSGTSGSYEQY
TRBJ2-1	TRBV14	ASSQGTARNEQF
TRBJ1-3	TRBV10-3	AISELGQGATGNTIY
TRBJ2-7	TRBV29-1	SVEGLAVWEQY
TRBJ2-7	TRBV13	ASSPASGYEQY
TRBJ2-1	TRBV30	AWRADYNEQF
TRBJ2-1	TRBV5-1	ASSGGLAGVGYNEQF
TRBJ1-5	TRBV28	ASSFAGQGGGQPQH
TRBJ2-5	TRBV15	ATSQGGETQY
TRBJ2-1	TRBV9	ASSVVPTGGPNEQF
TRBJ1-1	TRBV7-8	ASSLRWRENTEAF
TRBJ2-5	TRBV7-7	ASSRVGTGETQY
TRBJ1-1	TRBV30	AWANQVDTEAF
TRBJ2-7	TRBV28	ASSTSGQYEQY
TRBJ2-1	TRBV28	ASSLLGYEQF
TRBJ1-2	TRBV5-8	ASSLIDRVNYGYT
TRBJ1-4	TRBV5-1	ASSSRGATNEKLF
TRBJ2-5	TRBV6-5	ASSSPTGETQY
TRBJ2-5	TRBV7-2	ASSFLAGTQETQY
TRBJ2-7	TRBV4-1	ASSQDRGTGLKKDEQY
TRBJ2-1	TRBV28	ASSSWDRDQHEQF
TRBJ2-5	TRBV27	ASSFGTSGSRETQY
TRBJ2-5	TRBV7-2	ASSLFLGGSLETQY
TRBJ2-4	TRBV9	ASSVEGAPKNIQY
TRBJ1-2	TRBV2	ASSSGTGIYGYT
TRBJ2-7	TRBV6-4	ASSDSADAYEQY
TRBJ2-3	TRBV27	ASSLMQTSTDTQY
TRBJ2-1	TRBV19	ASTSSTGTGANEQF
TRBJ1-1	TRBV6-5	ASSYGGLSTEAF
TRBJ2-7	TRBV5-1	ASSGREGTIYEQY
TRBJ2-2	TRBV4-2	ASSQDSPTGELF
TRBJ2-2	TRBV18	ASSPTGASGSSGELF
TRBJ1-1	TRBV5-4	ASSPRGGLGTEAF
TRBJ2-7	TRBV10-2	ASSRGYLEEQY
TRBJ1-1	TRBV18	ASSQGTGGNTEAF
TRBJ2-1	TRBV21-1	ATKDRGLRNEQF
TRBJ2-7	TRBV28	ASTQIAGGRNEQY
TRBJ2-7	TRBV11-2	ASSRLGQGMYEQY
TRBJ2-7	TRBV27	ASSLSFVYEQY
TRBJ2-7	TRBV19	ASRGDKSYEQY
TRBJ2-3	TRBV14	ASSQVAGGTDTQY
TRBJ2-7	TRBV27	ASSSFGTASHEQY
TRBJ2-3	TRBV5-1	ASSTLAGGSDTQY
TRBJ1-1	TRBV10-3	AISTVNTEAF
.	TRBV4-1	ASSQDRGSYEQY
TRBJ2-1	TRBV19	ASSPGGPDNEQF
TRBJ1-1	TRBV2	ASSPTLGAGNTEAF
TRBJ1-6	TRBV2	ASSGGSPNSPLH
TRBJ2-7	TRBV19	ASSMAGGPSYEQY
TRBJ2-1	TRBV7-3	ASSLSGRVNEQF
TRBJ1-5	TRBV28	ASSLQTGINQPQH